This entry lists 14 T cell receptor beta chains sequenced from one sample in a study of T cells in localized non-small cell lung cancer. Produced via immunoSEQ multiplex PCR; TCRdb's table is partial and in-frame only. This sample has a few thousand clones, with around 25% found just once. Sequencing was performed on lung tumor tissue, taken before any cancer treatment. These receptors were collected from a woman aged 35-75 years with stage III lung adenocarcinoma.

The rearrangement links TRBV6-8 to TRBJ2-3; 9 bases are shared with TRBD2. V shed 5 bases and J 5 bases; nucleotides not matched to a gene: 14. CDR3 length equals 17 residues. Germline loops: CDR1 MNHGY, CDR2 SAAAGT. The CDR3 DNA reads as TGTGCCAGCAGTCCTAGGGCGGGGGGGGCCGGTAGAGATACGCAGTATTTT. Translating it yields CASSPRAGGAGRDTQYF.

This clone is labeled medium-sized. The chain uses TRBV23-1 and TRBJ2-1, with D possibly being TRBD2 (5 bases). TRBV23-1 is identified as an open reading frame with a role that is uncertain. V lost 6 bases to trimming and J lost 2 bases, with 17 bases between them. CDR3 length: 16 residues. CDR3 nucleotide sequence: TGCGCCAGCAGCCAAGATGCGAGCGGCCCCTACAATGAGCAGTTCTTC. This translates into CASSQDASGPYNEQFF.

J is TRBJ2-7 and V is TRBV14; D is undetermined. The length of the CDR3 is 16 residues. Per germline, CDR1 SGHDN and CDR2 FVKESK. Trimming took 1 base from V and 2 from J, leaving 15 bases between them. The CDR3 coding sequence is TGTGCCAGCAGCCAAGGAGGCGGAAGCCCGACCTACGAGCAGTACTTC. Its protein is CASSQGGGSPTYEQYF.

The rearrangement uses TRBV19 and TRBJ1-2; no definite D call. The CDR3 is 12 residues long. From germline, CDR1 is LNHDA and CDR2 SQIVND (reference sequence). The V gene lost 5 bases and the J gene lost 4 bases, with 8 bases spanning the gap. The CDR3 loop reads CASSAHTYGYTF. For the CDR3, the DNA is TGTGCCAGTAGTGCCCACACCTATGGCTACACCTTC.

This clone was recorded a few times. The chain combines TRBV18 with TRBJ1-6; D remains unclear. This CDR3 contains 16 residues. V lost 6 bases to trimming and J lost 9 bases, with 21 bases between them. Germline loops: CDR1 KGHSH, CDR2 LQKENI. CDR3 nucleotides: TGTGCCAGCTCCCCTCGGACCGTGGGCCTCGGTTCACCCCTCCACTTT. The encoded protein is CASSPRTVGLGSPLHF.

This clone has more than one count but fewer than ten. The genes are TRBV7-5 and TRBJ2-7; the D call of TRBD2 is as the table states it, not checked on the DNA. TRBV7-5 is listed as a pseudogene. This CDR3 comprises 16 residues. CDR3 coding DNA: TGTGCCAGCAGCTTAGCCAGCGGGAGTCATCCATCCGAGCAGTACTTC. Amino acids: CASSLASGSHPSEQYF.

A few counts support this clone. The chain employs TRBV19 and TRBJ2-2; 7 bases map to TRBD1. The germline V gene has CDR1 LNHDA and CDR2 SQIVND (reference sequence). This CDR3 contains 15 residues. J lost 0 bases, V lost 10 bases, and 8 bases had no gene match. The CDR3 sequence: CATRLGTANTGELFF. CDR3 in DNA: TGTGCCACCCGTCTGGGGACAGCGAACACCGGGGAGCTGTTTTTT.

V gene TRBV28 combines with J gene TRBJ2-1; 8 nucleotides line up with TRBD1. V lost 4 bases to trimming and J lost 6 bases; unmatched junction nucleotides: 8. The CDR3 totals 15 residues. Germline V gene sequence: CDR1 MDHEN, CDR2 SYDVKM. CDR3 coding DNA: TGTGCCAGCAGTTCACCGGACAGGGTGAGCAATGAGCAGTTCTTC. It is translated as CASSSPDRVSNEQFF. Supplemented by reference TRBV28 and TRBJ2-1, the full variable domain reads DVKVTQSSRYLVKRTGEKVFLECVQDMDHENMFWYRQDPGLGLRLIYFSYDVKMKEKGDIPEGYSVSREKKERFSLILESASTNQTSMYLCASSSPDRVSNEQFFGPGTRLTVL.

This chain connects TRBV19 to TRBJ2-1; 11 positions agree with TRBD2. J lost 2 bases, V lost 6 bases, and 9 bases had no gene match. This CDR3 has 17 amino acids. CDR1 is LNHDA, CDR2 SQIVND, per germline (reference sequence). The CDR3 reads CASSLGNSGGAYNEQFF. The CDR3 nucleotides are TGTGCCAGTAGCCTGGGTAATAGCGGGGGGGCCTACAATGAGCAGTTCTTC.

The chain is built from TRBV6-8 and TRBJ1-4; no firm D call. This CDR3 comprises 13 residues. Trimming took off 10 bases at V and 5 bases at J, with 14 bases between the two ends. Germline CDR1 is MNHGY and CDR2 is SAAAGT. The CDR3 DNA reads TGTGCCACGAGCGGAGGGCAAAATGAAAAACTGTTTTTT. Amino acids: CATSGGQNEKLFF.

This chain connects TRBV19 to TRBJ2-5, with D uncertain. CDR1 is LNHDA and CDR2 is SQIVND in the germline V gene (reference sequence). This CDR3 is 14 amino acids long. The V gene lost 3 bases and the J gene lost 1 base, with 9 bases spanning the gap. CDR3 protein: CASSMQAVQETQYF. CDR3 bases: TGTGCCAGTAGTATGCAGGCGGTCCAAGAGACCCAGTACTTC.

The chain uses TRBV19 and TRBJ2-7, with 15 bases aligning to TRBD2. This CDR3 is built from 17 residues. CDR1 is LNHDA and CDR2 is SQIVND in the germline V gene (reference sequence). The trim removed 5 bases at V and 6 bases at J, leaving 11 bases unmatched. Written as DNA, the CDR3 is TGTGCCAGTAGTCCAAAAGGACTAGCGGGAGGGCCGCGCGAGCAGTACTTC. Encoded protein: CASSPKGLAGGPREQYF.

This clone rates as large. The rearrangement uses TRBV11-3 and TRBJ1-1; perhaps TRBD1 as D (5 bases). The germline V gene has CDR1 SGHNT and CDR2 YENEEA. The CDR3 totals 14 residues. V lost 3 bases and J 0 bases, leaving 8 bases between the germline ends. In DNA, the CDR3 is TGTGCCAGCAGCTTCGAGGGGTTGAACACTGAAGCTTTCTTT. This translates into CASSFEGLNTEAFF.

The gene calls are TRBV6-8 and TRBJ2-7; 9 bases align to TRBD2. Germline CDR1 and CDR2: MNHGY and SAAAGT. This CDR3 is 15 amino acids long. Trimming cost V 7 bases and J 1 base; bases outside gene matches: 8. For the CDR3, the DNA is TGTGCCAGCATGGGAGGGACTAGCAAGTCCTACGAGCAGTACTTC. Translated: CASMGGTSKSYEQYF.